The present T cell receptor (beta chain) was sequenced within a study of shared clonotypes between healthy human individuals. Study in general: A donor's plate count was three for CD4 naive and three for CD4 memory; CD8 naive had two and CD8 memory one.

Assay execution proceeded at the deep level. Assay: immunoSEQ multiplex PCR; the TCRdb copy retains only in-frame clones and omits some. The profile shows 1.5 million to 1.9 million clones, under 99% of them singletons. The CDR3 is 17 residues long. V was clipped by 1 base and J by 7 bases; unmatched bases: 10. In germline, CDR1 is KGHSH, CDR2 LQKENI. Study-level results: The study generally estimated greater richness for naive than memory subsets.

A note on this clone: Its antigen is still unknown.

This TCR came from a man aged 25 to 40 in good health. Sequencing input: naive CD4+ T cells sorted from blood. Subset described: CD45RA+ positively selected. J is TRBJ2-3 and V is TRBV18; 11 bases are shared with TRBD1. The CDR3 nucleotides read TGTGCCAGCTCACCACAAACCGGGACAGGGGGTTTAAATACGCAGTATTTT. Residues: CASSPQTGTGGLNTQYF. Filled out from reference TRBV18 and TRBJ2-3, the complete variable domain reads NAGVMQNPRHLVRRRGQEARLRCSPMKGHSHVYWYRQLPEEGLKFMVYLQKENIIDESGMPKERFSAEFPKEGPSILRIQQVVRGDSAAYFCASSPQTGTGGLNTQYFGPGTRLTVL.